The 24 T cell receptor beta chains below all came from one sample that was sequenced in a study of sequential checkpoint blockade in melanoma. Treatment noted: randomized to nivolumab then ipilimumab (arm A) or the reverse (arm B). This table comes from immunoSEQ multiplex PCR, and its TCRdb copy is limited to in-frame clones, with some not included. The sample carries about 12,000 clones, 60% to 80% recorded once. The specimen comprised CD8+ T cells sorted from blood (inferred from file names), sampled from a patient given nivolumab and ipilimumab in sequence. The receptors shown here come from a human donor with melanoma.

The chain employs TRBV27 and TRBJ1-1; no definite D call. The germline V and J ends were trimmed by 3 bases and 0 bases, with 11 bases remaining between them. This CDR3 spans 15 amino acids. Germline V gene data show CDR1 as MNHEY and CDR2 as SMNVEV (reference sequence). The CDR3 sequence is CASSLFSEVNTEAFF. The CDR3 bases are TGTGCCAGCAGTTTGTTTTCGGAGGTGAACACTGAAGCTTTCTTT.

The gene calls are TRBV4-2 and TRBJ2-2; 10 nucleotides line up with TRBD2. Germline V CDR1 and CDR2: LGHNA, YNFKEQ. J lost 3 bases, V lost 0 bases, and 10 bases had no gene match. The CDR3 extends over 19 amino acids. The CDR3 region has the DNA TGTGCCAGCAGCCAAGATCCCCTAGCGGGGGCGGGGGACACCGGGGAGCTGTTTTTT. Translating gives CASSQDPLAGAGDTGELFF.

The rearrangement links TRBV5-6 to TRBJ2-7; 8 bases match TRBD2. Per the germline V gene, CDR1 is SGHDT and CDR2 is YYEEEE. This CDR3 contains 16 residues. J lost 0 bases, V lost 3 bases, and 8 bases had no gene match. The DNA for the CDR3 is TGTGCCAGCAGCTGGCTTAATAGCGGGGTCTCCTACGAGCAGTACTTC. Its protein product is CASSWLNSGVSYEQYF.

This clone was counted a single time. CDR3 in DNA: TGTGCCACCAGCAGAGATAGGAGGTATGGCTACACCTTC. Translated: CATSRDRRYGYTF. The rearrangement links TRBV15 to TRBJ1-2, with no clear D. In germline, CDR1 is LNHNV, CDR2 YYDKDF (reference sequence). The V and J ends lost 0 bases and 5 bases respectively, with 7 bases between them. This CDR3 contains 13 residues.

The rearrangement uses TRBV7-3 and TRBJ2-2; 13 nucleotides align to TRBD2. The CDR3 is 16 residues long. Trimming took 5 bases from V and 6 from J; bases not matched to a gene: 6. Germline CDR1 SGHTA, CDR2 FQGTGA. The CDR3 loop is CASSHPGLAGPGELFF. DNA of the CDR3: TGTGCCAGCAGCCATCCGGGACTAGCGGGACCCGGGGAGCTGTTTTTT.

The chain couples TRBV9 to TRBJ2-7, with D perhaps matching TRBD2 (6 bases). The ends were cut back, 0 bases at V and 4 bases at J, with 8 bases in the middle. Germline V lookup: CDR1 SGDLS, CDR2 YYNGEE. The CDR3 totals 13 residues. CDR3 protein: CASSVGLVYEQYF. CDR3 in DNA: TGTGCCAGCAGCGTAGGACTAGTGTACGAGCAGTACTTC.

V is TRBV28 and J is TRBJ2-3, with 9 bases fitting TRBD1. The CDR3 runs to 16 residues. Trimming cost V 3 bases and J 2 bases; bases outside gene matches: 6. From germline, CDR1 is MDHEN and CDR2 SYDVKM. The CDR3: CASSLGQGGATDTQYF. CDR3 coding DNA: TGTGCCAGCAGTTTGGGACAGGGAGGCGCCACAGATACGCAGTATTTT.

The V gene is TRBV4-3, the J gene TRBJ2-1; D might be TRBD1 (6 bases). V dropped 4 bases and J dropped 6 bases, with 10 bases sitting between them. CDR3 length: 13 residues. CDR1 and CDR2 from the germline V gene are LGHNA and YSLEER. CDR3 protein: CASSLQGFNEQFF. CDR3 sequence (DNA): TGCGCCAGCAGCCTACAGGGTTTCAATGAGCAGTTCTTC.

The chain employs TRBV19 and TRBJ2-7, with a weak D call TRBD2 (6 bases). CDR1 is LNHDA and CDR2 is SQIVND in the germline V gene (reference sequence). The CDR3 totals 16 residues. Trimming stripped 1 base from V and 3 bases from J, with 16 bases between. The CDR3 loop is CASSIVPTRAGYEQYF. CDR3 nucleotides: TGTGCCAGTAGTATAGTCCCGACTAGGGCGGGCTACGAGCAGTACTTC.

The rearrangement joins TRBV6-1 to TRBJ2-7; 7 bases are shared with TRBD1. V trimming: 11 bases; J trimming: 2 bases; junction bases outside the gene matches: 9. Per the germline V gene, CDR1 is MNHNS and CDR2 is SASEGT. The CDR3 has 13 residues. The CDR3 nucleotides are TGTGCCGGGACAGCCCAGTATCCCTACGAGCAGTACTTC. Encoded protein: CAGTAQYPYEQYF.

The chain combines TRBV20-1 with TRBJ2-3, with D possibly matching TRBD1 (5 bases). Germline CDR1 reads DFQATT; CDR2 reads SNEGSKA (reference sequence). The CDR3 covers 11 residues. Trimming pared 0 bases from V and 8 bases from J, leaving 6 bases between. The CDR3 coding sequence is TGCAGTGCTAGAGAGCAGGGTACGCAGTATTTT. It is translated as CSAREQGTQYF.

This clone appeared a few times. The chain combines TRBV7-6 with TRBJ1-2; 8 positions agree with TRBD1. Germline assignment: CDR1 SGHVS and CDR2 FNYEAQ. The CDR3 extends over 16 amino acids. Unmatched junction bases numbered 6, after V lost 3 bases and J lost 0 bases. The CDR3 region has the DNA TGTGCCAGCAGCTTGGCAGGGGGCTATCCTAACTATGGCTACACCTTC. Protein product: CASSLAGGYPNYGYTF.

The CDR3 sequence is CASSLPGYRSYEQYF. The CDR3 bases are TGTGCCAGCAGCCTCCCAGGGTACCGCTCCTACGAGCAGTACTTC. This sequence joins TRBV7-9 and TRBJ2-7; the D gene is possibly TRBD1 (5 bases). Germline CDR1 and CDR2: SEHNR and FQNEAQ (reference sequence). With 5 bases removed from V and 0 bases from J, the gap between germline ends came to 14 bases. CDR3 length: 15 amino acids.

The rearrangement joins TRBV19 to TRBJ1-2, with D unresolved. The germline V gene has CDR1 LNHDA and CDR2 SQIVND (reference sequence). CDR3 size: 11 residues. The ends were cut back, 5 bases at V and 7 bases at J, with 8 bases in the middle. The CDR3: CASSFGGGYTF. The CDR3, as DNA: TGTGCCAGTAGTTTCGGAGGTGGCTACACCTTC.

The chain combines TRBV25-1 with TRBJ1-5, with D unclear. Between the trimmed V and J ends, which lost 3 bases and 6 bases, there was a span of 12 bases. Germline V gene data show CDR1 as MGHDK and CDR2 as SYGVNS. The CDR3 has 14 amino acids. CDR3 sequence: CASSDPGFAQPQHF. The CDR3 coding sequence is TGTGCCAGCAGTGATCCCGGGTTCGCTCAGCCCCAGCATTTT.

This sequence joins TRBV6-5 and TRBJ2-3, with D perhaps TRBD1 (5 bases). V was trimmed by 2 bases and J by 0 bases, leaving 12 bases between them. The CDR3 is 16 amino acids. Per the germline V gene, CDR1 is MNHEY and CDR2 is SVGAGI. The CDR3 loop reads CASSYTLTVSTDTQYF. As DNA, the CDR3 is TGTGCCAGCAGTTACACCCTGACAGTGAGCACAGATACGCAGTATTTT.

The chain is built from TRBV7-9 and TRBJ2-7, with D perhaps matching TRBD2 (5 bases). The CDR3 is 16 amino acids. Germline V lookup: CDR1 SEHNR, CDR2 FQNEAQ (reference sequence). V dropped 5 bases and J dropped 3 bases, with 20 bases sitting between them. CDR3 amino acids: CASSDYSGPANYEQYF. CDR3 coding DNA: TGTGCCAGCAGCGACTATTCCGGGCCGGCGAACTACGAGCAGTACTTC.

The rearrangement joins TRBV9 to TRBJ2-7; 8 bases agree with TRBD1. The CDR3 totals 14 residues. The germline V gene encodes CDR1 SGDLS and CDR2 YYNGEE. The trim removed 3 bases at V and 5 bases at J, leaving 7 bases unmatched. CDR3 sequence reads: CASSAGTGGDEQYF. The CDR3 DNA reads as TGTGCCAGCAGCGCCGGGACAGGCGGCGACGAGCAGTACTTC.

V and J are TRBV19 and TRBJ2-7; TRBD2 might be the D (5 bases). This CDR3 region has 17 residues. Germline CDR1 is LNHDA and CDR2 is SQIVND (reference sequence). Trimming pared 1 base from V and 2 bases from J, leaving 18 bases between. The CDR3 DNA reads TGTGCCAGTAGTATAGGCATCGGGGTCGCAGCTACCTACGAGCAGTACTTC. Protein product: CASSIGIGVAATYEQYF.

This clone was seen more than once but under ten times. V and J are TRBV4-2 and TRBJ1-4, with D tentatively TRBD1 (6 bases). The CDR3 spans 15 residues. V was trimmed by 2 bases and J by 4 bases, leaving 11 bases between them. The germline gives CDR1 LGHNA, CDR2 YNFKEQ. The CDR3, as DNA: TGTGCCAGCAGCCAATTACAGGGTTATAATGAAAAACTGTTTTTT. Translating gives CASSQLQGYNEKLFF.

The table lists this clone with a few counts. CDR3 nucleotide sequence: TGTGCCAGCAGTTTCACTAGCGGGGGGGACTCCTACGAGCAGTACTTC. This gives the protein CASSFTSGGDSYEQYF. This chain connects TRBV6-5 to TRBJ2-7; 13 bases are a match to TRBD2. The germline V gene encodes CDR1 MNHEY and CDR2 SVGAGI. V was clipped by 4 bases and J by 0 bases; unmatched bases: 3. This CDR3 comprises 16 residues.

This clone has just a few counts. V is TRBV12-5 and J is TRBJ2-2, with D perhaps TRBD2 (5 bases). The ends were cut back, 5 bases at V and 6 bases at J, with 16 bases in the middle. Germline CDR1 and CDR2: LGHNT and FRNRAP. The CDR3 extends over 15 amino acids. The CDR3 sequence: CASGPTTSLPGELFF. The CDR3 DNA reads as TGTGCTAGTGGTCCCACCACTAGTCTCCCCGGGGAGCTGTTTTTT.

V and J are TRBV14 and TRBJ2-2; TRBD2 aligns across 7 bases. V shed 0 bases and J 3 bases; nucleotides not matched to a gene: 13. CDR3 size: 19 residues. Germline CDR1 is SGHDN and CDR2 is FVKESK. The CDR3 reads CASSQDISVGTTYTGELFF. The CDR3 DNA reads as TGTGCCAGCAGCCAAGATATCTCGGTCGGGACTACATACACCGGGGAGCTGTTTTTT.

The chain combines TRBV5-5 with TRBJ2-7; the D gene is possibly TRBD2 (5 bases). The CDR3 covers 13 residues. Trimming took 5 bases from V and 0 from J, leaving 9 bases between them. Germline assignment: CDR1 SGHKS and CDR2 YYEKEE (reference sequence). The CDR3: CASRDGLSYEQYF. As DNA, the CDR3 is TGTGCCAGCAGGGACGGACTCTCCTACGAGCAGTACTTC.